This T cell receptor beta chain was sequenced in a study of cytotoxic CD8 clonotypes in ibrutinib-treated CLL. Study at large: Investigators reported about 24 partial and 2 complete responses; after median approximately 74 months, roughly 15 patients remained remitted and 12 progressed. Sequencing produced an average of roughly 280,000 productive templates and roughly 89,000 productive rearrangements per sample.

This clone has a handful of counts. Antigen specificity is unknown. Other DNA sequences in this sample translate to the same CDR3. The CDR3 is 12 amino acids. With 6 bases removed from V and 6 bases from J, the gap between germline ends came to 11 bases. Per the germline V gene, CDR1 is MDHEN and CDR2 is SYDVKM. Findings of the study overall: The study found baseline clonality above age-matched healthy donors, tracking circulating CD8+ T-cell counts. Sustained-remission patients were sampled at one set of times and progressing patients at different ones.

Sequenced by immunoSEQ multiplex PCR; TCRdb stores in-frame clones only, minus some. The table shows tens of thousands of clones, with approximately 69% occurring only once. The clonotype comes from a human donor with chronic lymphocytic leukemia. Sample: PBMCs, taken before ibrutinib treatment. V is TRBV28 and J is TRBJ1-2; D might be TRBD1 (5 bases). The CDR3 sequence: CASSRGRDGYTF. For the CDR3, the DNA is TGTGCCAGCAGCCGGGGGAGGGATGGCTACACCTTC.